A single sample gave rise to the 14 T cell receptor beta chains below, sequenced in a study of T cell repertoires in ileal Crohn's disease. TCRdb's copy holds only in-frame clones and misses some; the assay was immunoSEQ multiplex PCR. Of some 17,000 clones listed, more than 75% are singletons. As to time point: inflamed ileum from the surgical specimen. Sequencing was carried out using ileal tissue. The receptors shown here come from an adult with Crohn's disease.

The CDR3: CASSIHPRYNEQFF. CDR3 nucleotides: TGTGCCAGTAGTATTCATCCCCGGTACAATGAGCAGTTCTTC. The chain has TRBV19 and TRBJ2-1; D gene uncertain. This CDR3 comprises 14 residues. CDR1 LNHDA and CDR2 SQIVND come from the germline V gene (reference sequence). Trimming took 3 bases from V and 4 from J, leaving 10 bases between them.

The genes are TRBV19 and TRBJ1-3; TRBD1 matches at 7 bases. CDR1 and CDR2 from the germline V gene are LNHDA and SQIVND (reference sequence). Losses at the gene ends were 5 bases for V and 4 bases for J; bases not matched to a gene: 2. The CDR3 spans 13 residues. CDR3 protein: CASSADRGNTIYF. DNA for the CDR3: TGTGCCAGTAGTGCGGACAGGGGAAACACCATATATTTT.

This clone was detected only once. This chain uses TRBV5-4 with TRBJ1-2; D ambiguous. Trimming stripped 2 bases from V and 6 bases from J, with 14 bases between. CDR3 length equals 14 residues. The germline V gene encodes CDR1 SGHNT and CDR2 YYREEE (reference sequence). CDR3 DNA: TGTGCCAGCAGCTTCCCTACCGGAGGGAATGGCTACACCTTC. It translates to CASSFPTGGNGYTF.

The genes are TRBV6-1 and TRBJ1-5; D might be TRBD1 (5 bases). Trimming left V 7 bases short and J 2 bases short, with 12 bases between. Germline CDR1 and CDR2: MNHNS and SASEGT. The CDR3 is made up of 14 amino acids. The chain's CDR3 is CASKVGGGNQPQHF. CDR3 in DNA: TGTGCCAGCAAAGTGGGAGGGGGCAATCAGCCCCAGCATTTT.

This clone was recorded a few times. This chain connects TRBV19 to TRBJ1-5; no clear D. V lost 6 bases to trimming and J lost 5 bases, with 11 bases between them. CDR3 length equals 13 residues. The germline gives CDR1 LNHDA, CDR2 SQIVND (reference sequence). The CDR3 here is CASSFPGHQPQHF. In DNA form, the CDR3 reads TGTGCCAGTAGCTTCCCCGGACATCAGCCCCAGCATTTT. Full variable domain (missing parts from reference TRBV19 and TRBJ1-5): DGGITQSPKYLFRKEGQNVTLSCEQNLNHDAMYWYRQDPGQGLRLIYYSQIVNDFQKGDIAEGYSVSREKKESFPLTVTSAQKNPTAFYLCASSFPGHQPQHFGDGTRLSIL.

J is TRBJ2-7 and V is TRBV6-1; D call uncertain. The germline V gene has CDR1 MNHNS and CDR2 SASEGT. The V end lost 8 bases, the J end lost 3 bases, and 14 bases lay between the germline ends. This CDR3 has 13 amino acids. The CDR3 protein is CASGRTENYEQYF. For the CDR3, the DNA is TGTGCCAGCGGTCGGACGGAGAACTACGAGCAGTACTTC.

The chain uses TRBV5-1 and TRBJ1-1; maybe TRBD1 (6 bases). Germline V gene lookup returns CDR1 SGHRS and CDR2 YFSETQ. V lost 1 base to trimming and J lost 4 bases, with 11 bases between them. The CDR3 length is 14 residues. The CDR3 sequence: CASSLWQGFTEAFF. The DNA for the CDR3 is TGCGCCAGCAGCTTGTGGCAGGGGTTCACTGAAGCTTTCTTT.

This chain joins TRBV14 and TRBJ2-7, with a tentative D call TRBD1 (6 bases). Trimming removed 6 bases at V and 6 bases at J, with 9 bases between. The CDR3 spans 11 residues. Germline assignment: CDR1 SGHDN and CDR2 FVKESK. CDR3 in DNA: TGTGCCAGCAGACAGGGAGCCGAGCAGTACTTC. Translating it yields CASRQGAEQYF.

The gene calls are TRBV7-6 and TRBJ2-2, with D uncertain. Germline CDR1 SGHVS, CDR2 FNYEAQ. The CDR3 consists of 14 residues. Trimming shortened V by 1 base and J by 4 bases, and 7 bases separated the two germline ends. The DNA of the CDR3 is TGTGCCAGCAGCTTAGAACTGGCCACCGGGGAGCTGTTTTTT. Protein sequence: CASSLELATGELFF.

This chain connects TRBV4-3 to TRBJ1-1; D might be TRBD1 (6 bases). Trimming removed 0 bases from V and 4 bases from J, with 9 bases in between. The CDR3 spans 14 residues. From germline, CDR1 is LGHNA and CDR2 YSLEER. The CDR3 is CASSQDFRGTEAFF. The CDR3 DNA reads TGCGCCAGCAGCCAAGATTTCAGGGGCACTGAAGCTTTCTTT.

There are a few counts of this clone. This chain links TRBV10-2 with TRBJ2-1; 7 positions match TRBD2. Germline CDR1 reads WSHSY; CDR2 reads SAAADI. V lost 4 bases and J lost 5; bases outside the gene matches: 2. The CDR3 has 13 amino acids. For the CDR3, the DNA is TGCGCCAGCAGTGCGGGACTAAACAATGAGCAGTTCTTC. Protein sequence: CASSAGLNNEQFF.

This clone was seen a few times. This chain uses TRBV6-5 with TRBJ1-3; TRBD1 is a possible D gene (5 bases). Germline V lookup: CDR1 MNHEY, CDR2 SVGAGI. The germline V and J ends were trimmed by 5 bases and 3 bases, with 11 bases remaining between them. This CDR3 is 14 amino acids long. The DNA of the CDR3 is TGTGCCAGCAGTCCCTGGGGGATTGGAAACACCATATATTTT. It specifies CASSPWGIGNTIYF.

This chain uses TRBV11-3 with TRBJ1-2; D gene unclear. This CDR3 region has 14 residues. Deletions cut 5 bases from V and 8 bases from J, with 18 bases between. Per germline, CDR1 SGHNT and CDR2 YENEEA. The CDR3 loop reads CASSHRALMVGYTF. In nucleotides, the CDR3 is TGTGCCAGCAGCCACCGGGCCCTAATGGTAGGCTACACCTTC.

The rearrangement links TRBV15 to TRBJ2-5; TRBD2 aligns across 11 bases. Germline values: CDR1 LNHNV, CDR2 YYDKDF (reference sequence). The trim removed 2 bases at V and 6 bases at J, leaving 11 bases unmatched. CDR3 length: 17 amino acids. CDR3 DNA sequence: TGTGCCACCAGCAGAACTGCTACTAGCGGGAGTTTGAAGACCCAGTACTTC. As protein: CATSRTATSGSLKTQYF.